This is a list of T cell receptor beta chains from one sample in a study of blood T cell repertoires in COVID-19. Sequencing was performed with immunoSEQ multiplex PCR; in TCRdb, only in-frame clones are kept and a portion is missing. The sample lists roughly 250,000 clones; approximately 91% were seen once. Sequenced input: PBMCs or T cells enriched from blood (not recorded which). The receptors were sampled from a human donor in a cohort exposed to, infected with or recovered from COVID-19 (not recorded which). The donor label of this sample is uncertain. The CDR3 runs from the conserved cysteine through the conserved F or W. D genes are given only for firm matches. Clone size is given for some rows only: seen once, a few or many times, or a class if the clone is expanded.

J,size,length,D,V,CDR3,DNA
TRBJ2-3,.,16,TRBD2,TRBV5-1,CASSIGLAGLTDTQYF,TGCGCCAGCAGCATAGGACTAGCGGGACTCACAGATACGCAGTATTTT
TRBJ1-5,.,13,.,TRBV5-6,CASSRGGNQPQHF,TGTGCCAGCTCCAGGGGTGGCAATCAGCCCCAGCATTTT
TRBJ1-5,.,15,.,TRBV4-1,CASSQVPYSNQPQHF,TGCGCCAGCAGCCAAGTCCCGTATAGCAATCAGCCCCAGCATTTT
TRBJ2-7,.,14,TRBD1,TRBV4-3,CASSQGTGDYEQYF,TGCGCCAGCAGCCAAGGGACAGGGGACTACGAGCAGTACTTC
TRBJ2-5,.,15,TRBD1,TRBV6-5,CASSYRDRVGETQYF,TGTGCCAGCAGTTACCGGGACAGGGTGGGAGAGACCCAGTACTTC
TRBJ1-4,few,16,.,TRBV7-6,CASSLDGGGTNEKLFF,TGTGCCAGCAGCTTGGATGGCGGGGGGACTAATGAAAAACTGTTTTTT
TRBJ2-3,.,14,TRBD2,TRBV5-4,CASKAGGRPDTQYF,TGTGCCAGTAAAGCGGGGGGGCGTCCAGATACGCAGTATTTT
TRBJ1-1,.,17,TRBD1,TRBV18,CASSPATRGNVGTEAFF,TGTGCCAGCTCACCAGCGACCAGGGGGAACGTTGGCACTGAAGCTTTCTTT
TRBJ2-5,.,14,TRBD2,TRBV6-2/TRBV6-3,CASSSSGARETQYF,TGTGCCAGCAGTTCTAGCGGGGCTAGGGAGACCCAGTACTTC
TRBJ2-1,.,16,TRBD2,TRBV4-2,CASSQQRGLAVDEQFF,TGTGCCAGCAGCCAACAAAGGGGACTAGCGGTAGATGAGCAGTTCTTC
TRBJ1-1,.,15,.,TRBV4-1,CASSQDLTVNTEAFF,TGCGCCAGCAGCCAAGATCTTACAGTAAACACTGAAGCTTTCTTT
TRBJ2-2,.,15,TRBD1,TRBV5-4,CASSLPGQGTGELFF,TGTGCCAGCAGCTTGCCGGGACAGGGAACCGGGGAGCTGTTTTTT
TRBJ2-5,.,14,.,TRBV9,CASSPGEGMETQYF,TGTGCCAGCAGCCCCGGGGAAGGGATGGAGACCCAGTACTTC
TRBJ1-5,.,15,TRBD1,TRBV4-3,CASSLLQGAGQPQHF,TGCGCCAGCAGCCTACTACAGGGGGCGGGTCAGCCCCAGCATTTT
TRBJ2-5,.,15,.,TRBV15,CATSVSRVRGETQYF,TGTGCCACCAGCGTGTCCAGGGTCCGAGGCGAGACCCAGTACTTC
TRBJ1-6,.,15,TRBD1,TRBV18,CASSPGQGGISPLHF,TGTGCCAGCTCGCCGGGACAGGGTGGAATTTCACCCCTCCACTTT
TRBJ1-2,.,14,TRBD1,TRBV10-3,CAILRTGKNYGYTF,TGTGCCATCCTTAGGACAGGGAAAAACTATGGCTACACCTTC
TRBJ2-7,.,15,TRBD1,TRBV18,CASSPSGQGRNEQYF,TGTGCCAGCTCACCATCGGGACAGGGGAGAAACGAGCAGTACTTC
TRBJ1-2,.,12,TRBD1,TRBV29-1,CSVEGDSYGYTF,TGCAGCGTTGAGGGGGACAGCTATGGCTACACCTTC
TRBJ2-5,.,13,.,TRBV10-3,CAIRDSDQETQYF,TGTGCCATCAGGGACAGCGACCAAGAGACCCAGTACTTC
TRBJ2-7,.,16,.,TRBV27,CASSLSMGRATGEQYF,TGTGCCAGCAGTTTATCGATGGGTCGAGCTACGGGCGAGCAGTACTTC
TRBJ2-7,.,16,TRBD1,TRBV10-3,CAISEPSGTGRYEQYF,TGTGCCATCAGTGAGCCGTCCGGGACAGGCAGGTACGAGCAGTACTTC
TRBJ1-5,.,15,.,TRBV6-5,CASSYSAGVNQPQHF,TGTGCCAGCAGTTACTCAGCCGGTGTGAATCAGCCCCAGCATTTT
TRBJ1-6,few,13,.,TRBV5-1,CASSLGNSSPLHF,TGCGCCAGCAGCTTGGGGAATAGCTCACCCCTCCACTTT
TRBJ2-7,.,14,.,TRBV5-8,CASSSLGGGYEQYF,TGTGCCAGCAGCTCGCTTGGGGGCGGGTACGAGCAGTACTTC
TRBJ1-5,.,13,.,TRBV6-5,CASQRQALRPQHF,TGTGCCAGTCAACGACAGGCCTTACGGCCCCAGCATTTT